This is a list of T cell receptor beta chains from one sample in a study of T cell responses to AZD1222 COVID-19 vaccine. Assay used: immunoSEQ multiplex PCR; TCRdb lists only in-frame clones, some missing. The table includes fewer than 200,000 clones, approximately 88% detected once. The material was peripheral blood, obtained on day 0 of AZD1222 vaccination. All receptors come from an adult in good health. Each CDR3 is given with its conserved first and last residue. D genes are given only for firm matches. Rows give clone size only sometimes, using once, few, many, or a class for an expanded clone.

size,V,D,J,CDR3,DNA
.,TRBV6-5,.,TRBJ2-3,CASSYSGGLTQYF,TGTGCCAGCAGTTACTCGGGGGGCCTGACGCAGTATTTT
.,TRBV7-8,.,TRBJ1-1,CASSLMAGVNTEAFF,TGTGCCAGCAGCTTAATGGCAGGGGTAAACACTGAAGCTTTCTTT
.,TRBV3-1/TRBV3-2,.,TRBJ1-3,CASSQEDGTSGNTIYF,TGTGCCAGCAGCCAAGAGGACGGGACCTCTGGAAACACCATATATTTT
.,TRBV9,.,TRBJ1-2,CASSGDSPWKGYTF,TGTGCCAGCAGCGGAGACAGCCCATGGAAGGGCTACACCTTC
once,TRBV28,.,TRBJ1-3,CASSLWGSGNTIYF,TGTGCCAGCAGTTTATGGGGCTCTGGAAACACCATATATTTT
.,TRBV13,TRBD1,TRBJ1-2,CASSLTGEHYGYTF,TGTGCCAGCAGCCTAACAGGGGAACACTATGGCTACACCTTC
.,TRBV5-1,TRBD1,TRBJ1-1,CASSLQRTGPKEAFF,TGCGCCAGCAGCTTACAACGGACAGGCCCTAAGGAAGCTTTCTTT
.,TRBV5-4,.,TRBJ1-6,CASSPDPGSYNSPLHF,TGTGCCAGCAGCCCAGATCCCGGCTCCTATAATTCACCCCTCCACTTT
.,TRBV27,TRBD1,TRBJ1-3,CASSLSPPWGQGGGNTIYF,TGTGCCAGCAGTTTATCCCCCCCTTGGGGACAGGGAGGTGGAAACACCATATATTTT
.,TRBV6-5,.,TRBJ1-5,CASGQNQPQHF,TGTGCCAGCGGACAGAATCAGCCCCAGCATTTT
.,TRBV19,TRBD1,TRBJ1-2,CASSSGQLNYGYTF,TGTGCCAGTAGCTCGGGACAGCTTAACTATGGCTACACCTTC
.,TRBV28,TRBD1,TRBJ2-3,CASSKTGGLDTQYF,TGTGCCAGCAGCAAAACAGGGGGACTTGATACGCAGTATTTT
.,TRBV20-1,.,TRBJ1-1,CSASDGGTEAFF,TGCAGTGCTAGTGACGGGGGCACTGAAGCTTTCTTT
few,TRBV7-3,TRBD1,TRBJ1-6,CASSSQGGVGSPLHF,TGTGCCAGCAGCTCACAGGGGGGAGTCGGTTCACCCCTCCACTTT
.,TRBV6-5,.,TRBJ1-1,CASSTQRVGDTEAFF,TGTGCCAGCAGCACACAGAGGGTGGGGGACACTGAAGCTTTCTTT
.,TRBV2,.,TRBJ1-5,CASSAGRYNQPQHF,TGTGCCAGCAGTGCGGGACGGTACAATCAGCCCCAGCATTTT
.,TRBV10-3,.,TRBJ2-2,CAISSAGAPNTGELFF,TGTGCCATCAGTTCCGCCGGGGCCCCGAACACCGGGGAGCTGTTTTTT
.,TRBV11-3,.,TRBJ2-2,CASSLAQGNTGELFF,TGTGCCAGCAGCTTAGCGCAGGGGAACACCGGGGAGCTGTTTTTT
.,TRBV2,.,TRBJ2-1,CATSRSPFKFF,TGTGCCACCTCCCGGAGTCCATTCAAGTTCTTC
once,TRBV5-1,.,TRBJ1-2,CASSPQNSYGYTF,TGCGCCAGCAGCCCTCAGAATTCCTATGGCTACACCTTC
.,TRBV4-2,.,TRBJ2-5,CASSQDHGTSTQYF,TGTGCCAGCAGCCAAGATCACGGAACATCGACCCAGTACTTC
.,TRBV6-2/TRBV6-3,.,TRBJ1-4,CASSYAMANEKLFF,TGTGCCAGCAGTTATGCTATGGCTAATGAAAAACTGTTTTTT
.,TRBV5-1,.,TRBJ2-7,CASSRPGQTDEQYF,TGCGCCAGCAGCCGTCCGGGGCAGACAGACGAGCAGTACTTC
.,TRBV28,.,TRBJ2-7,CASNPLGGSNSYEQYF,TGTGCCAGCAATCCTCTGGGTGGGAGTAACTCCTACGAGCAGTACTTC
.,TRBV27,.,TRBJ1-1,CASSLSRRVNTEAFF,TGTGCCAGCAGTTTATCCCGGCGGGTAAACACTGAAGCTTTCTTT
.,TRBV2,TRBD1,TRBJ2-2,CASMKTGGAGTGELFF,TGTGCCAGCATGAAAACAGGGGGCGCGGGCACCGGGGAGCTGTTTTTT